Listed below are T cell receptor beta chains from one sample, sequenced in a study of blood T cell repertoires in COVID-19. Measured with immunoSEQ multiplex PCR; TCRdb has only the in-frame clones, and not every one. The sample holds approximately 270,000 clones, approximately 85% seen once. What was sequenced was peripheral blood. These receptors all come from a human donor with COVID-19, enrolled during active disease. The donor label of this sample is uncertain. Both conserved end residues are part of each CDR3. The D gene is left open where the match is weak. Expanded clones are given a class, and other clones once, few, many or no size at all.

D gene: NA
V gene: TRBV5-1
J gene: TRBJ2-1
clone size: once
CDR3 DNA: TGCGCCAGCAGCTTGGGAGACATAATCTCCAATGAGCAGTTCTTC
CDR3 protein: CASSLGDIISNEQFF

D gene: TRBD2
V gene: TRBV6-6
J gene: TRBJ2-5
clone size: NA
CDR3 DNA: TGTGCCAGCAGTGTCAGCGGGAGAAAAGAGACCCAGTACTTC
CDR3 protein: CASSVSGRKETQYF

D gene: NA
V gene: TRBV19
J gene: TRBJ2-2
clone size: NA
CDR3 DNA: TGTGCCAGTAGTATAGGCGGCGGAAGGGGCACCGGGGAGCTGTTTTTT
CDR3 protein: CASSIGGGRGTGELFF

D gene: NA
V gene: TRBV19
J gene: TRBJ1-5
clone size: few
CDR3 DNA: TGTGCCAGTAGTACTCGACAGAGAAATCAGCCCCAGCATTTT
CDR3 protein: CASSTRQRNQPQHF

D gene: TRBD1
V gene: TRBV19
J gene: TRBJ1-1
clone size: few
CDR3 DNA: TGTGCCAGTAGTATAACAGGGGGCAACACTGAAGCTTTCTTT
CDR3 protein: CASSITGGNTEAFF

D gene: NA
V gene: TRBV28
J gene: TRBJ1-4
clone size: NA
CDR3 DNA: TGTGCCAGCAGAAGGGGCGGGAGAGAAAAACTGTTTTTT
CDR3 protein: CASRRGGREKLFF

D gene: NA
V gene: TRBV6-5
J gene: TRBJ1-5
clone size: once
CDR3 DNA: TGTGCCAGCAGTCCGGGAGTCAACCAGCCCCAGCATTTT
CDR3 protein: CASSPGVNQPQHF

D gene: TRBD1
V gene: TRBV29-1
J gene: TRBJ1-2
clone size: few
CDR3 DNA: TGCAGCGTGACGGTGACAGGGGGCTTCGGTGGCTACACCTTC
CDR3 protein: CSVTVTGGFGGYTF

D gene: TRBD1
V gene: TRBV18
J gene: TRBJ2-3
clone size: NA
CDR3 DNA: TGTGCCAGCTCACCACGACAGGGCAGCACAGATACGCAGTATTTT
CDR3 protein: CASSPRQGSTDTQYF

D gene: NA
V gene: TRBV28
J gene: TRBJ1-4
clone size: once
CDR3 DNA: TGTGCCAGCAGTTTAACGGGGGGGATTGAAAAACTGTTTTTT
CDR3 protein: CASSLTGGIEKLFF

D gene: TRBD1
V gene: TRBV9
J gene: TRBJ1-3
clone size: NA
CDR3 DNA: TGTGCCAGCAGCGTAGTTGGAGGGGGCGCAGGCGGAAACACCATATATTTT
CDR3 protein: CASSVVGGGAGGNTIYF

D gene: TRBD2
V gene: TRBV7-3
J gene: TRBJ2-1
clone size: NA
CDR3 DNA: TGTGCCAGCAGCGACCCTACGAGGAGGACTAGCGGGAGGTATGAGCAGTTCTTC
CDR3 protein: CASSDPTRRTSGRYEQFF

D gene: NA
V gene: TRBV10-3
J gene: TRBJ2-2
clone size: NA
CDR3 DNA: TGTGCCATCAGTGAAGACAGGAACACCGGGGAGCTGTTTTTT
CDR3 protein: CAISEDRNTGELFF

D gene: NA
V gene: TRBV28
J gene: TRBJ1-1
clone size: few
CDR3 DNA: TGTGCCAGCAGTTTTGGGGCAGGGTGGGGAGGTACTGAAGCTTTCTTT
CDR3 protein: CASSFGAGWGGTEAFF

D gene: TRBD1
V gene: TRBV5-1
J gene: TRBJ1-1
clone size: NA
CDR3 DNA: TGCGCCAGCGGAAAGACAGGGACGAACACTGAAGCTTTCTTT
CDR3 protein: CASGKTGTNTEAFF

D gene: TRBD2
V gene: TRBV29-1
J gene: TRBJ2-3
clone size: NA
CDR3 DNA: TGCAGCGTTGGATTGGGGGGGGCAGATACGCAGTATTTT
CDR3 protein: CSVGLGGADTQYF

D gene: NA
V gene: TRBV27
J gene: TRBJ1-1
clone size: once
CDR3 DNA: TGTGCCAGCAGTATTGACAGAAACAATGAAGCTTTCTTT
CDR3 protein: CASSIDRNNEAFF

D gene: TRBD1
V gene: TRBV2
J gene: TRBJ1-2
clone size: NA
CDR3 DNA: TGTGCCAGCAGTGCCACCGGACAGGGCGATGGCTACACCTTC
CDR3 protein: CASSATGQGDGYTF

D gene: TRBD1
V gene: TRBV5-1
J gene: TRBJ2-7
clone size: NA
CDR3 DNA: TGCGCCAGCAGCCCATCCGGGACAGTCAGCTACGAGCAGTACTTC
CDR3 protein: CASSPSGTVSYEQYF

D gene: TRBD2
V gene: TRBV29-1
J gene: TRBJ2-3
clone size: once
CDR3 DNA: TGCAGCGCAGGGACTAGCGGGAGAAAAGATACGCAGTATTTT
CDR3 protein: CSAGTSGRKDTQYF

D gene: TRBD2
V gene: TRBV10-2
J gene: TRBJ2-3
clone size: NA
CDR3 DNA: TGCGCCAGCGGACCGACACTAGCGGGAGGACCCCTGGATACGCAGTATTTT
CDR3 protein: CASGPTLAGGPLDTQYF

D gene: NA
V gene: TRBV29-1
J gene: TRBJ1-4
clone size: NA
CDR3 DNA: TGCAGCGTTGTGCCGGAGGGTTCGGTAAAACTGTTTTTT
CDR3 protein: CSVVPEGSVKLFF

D gene: NA
V gene: TRBV28
J gene: TRBJ1-1
clone size: NA
CDR3 DNA: TGTGCCAGCAGTTTACAGGGAATTAGCACTGAAGCTTTCTTT
CDR3 protein: CASSLQGISTEAFF

D gene: NA
V gene: TRBV19
J gene: TRBJ1-6
clone size: NA
CDR3 DNA: TGTGCCAGTAGTATAGATACTACTAACGGGGAGAATTCACCCCTCCACTTT
CDR3 protein: CASSIDTTNGENSPLHF

D gene: TRBD2
V gene: TRBV28
J gene: TRBJ2-7
clone size: NA
CDR3 DNA: TGTGCCAGCTGTAGGAGGACTAGCGTCTACGAGCAGTACTTC
CDR3 protein: CASCRRTSVYEQYF

D gene: TRBD2
V gene: TRBV19
J gene: TRBJ2-1
clone size: NA
CDR3 DNA: TGTGCCAGTAGTATAGCGGGAGGGGAGGATGAGCAGTTCTTC
CDR3 protein: CASSIAGGEDEQFF

D gene: TRBD2
V gene: TRBV10-3
J gene: TRBJ2-2
clone size: NA
CDR3 DNA: TGTGCCATCAGTACCGGGACTAGCGGGAACACCGGGGAGCTGTTTTTT
CDR3 protein: CAISTGTSGNTGELFF

D gene: NA
V gene: TRBV10-1
J gene: TRBJ1-2
clone size: few
CDR3 DNA: TGCGCCAGCAGTGAGTCTGGGACACCGATGAATGGCTACACCTTC
CDR3 protein: CASSESGTPMNGYTF

D gene: NA
V gene: TRBV3-1/TRBV3-2
J gene: TRBJ1-6
clone size: NA
CDR3 DNA: TGTGCCAGCAGCCAAGGGAGTTTTCATTCACCCCTCCACTTT
CDR3 protein: CASSQGSFHSPLHF

D gene: NA
V gene: TRBV7-9
J gene: TRBJ1-3
clone size: NA
CDR3 DNA: TGTGCCAGCAGCGTTATCGGGGGGGTAAACACCATATATTTT
CDR3 protein: CASSVIGGVNTIYF

D gene: NA
V gene: TRBV7-2
J gene: TRBJ1-5
clone size: NA
CDR3 DNA: TGTGCCAGCAGCTTCAGAAATCAGCCCCAGCATTTT
CDR3 protein: CASSFRNQPQHF

D gene: TRBD2
V gene: TRBV18
J gene: TRBJ2-5
clone size: NA
CDR3 DNA: TGTGCCAGCTCACCACGTGTGAGCGGGAGTTCGGAGACCCAGTACTTC
CDR3 protein: CASSPRVSGSSETQYF

D gene: TRBD1
V gene: TRBV27
J gene: TRBJ1-2
clone size: NA
CDR3 DNA: TGTGCCAGCAGTTCCTGGACAGGAATCCTTCTGGGGGGCTACACCTTC
CDR3 protein: CASSSWTGILLGGYTF

D gene: NA
V gene: TRBV11-1
J gene: TRBJ1-1
clone size: NA
CDR3 DNA: TGTGCCAGCAGCCGTTTAACAGGGCAGAACACTGAAGCTTTCTTT
CDR3 protein: CASSRLTGQNTEAFF

D gene: NA
V gene: TRBV6-2/TRBV6-3
J gene: TRBJ2-7
clone size: NA
CDR3 DNA: TGTGCCAGCAGTTGGCAGGGCCACGAGCAGTACTTC
CDR3 protein: CASSWQGHEQYF

D gene: NA
V gene: TRBV6-5
J gene: TRBJ2-3
clone size: NA
CDR3 DNA: TGTGCCAGCAGTCGGGAAGTGGACACAGATACGCAGTATTTT
CDR3 protein: CASSREVDTDTQYF

D gene: TRBD1
V gene: TRBV12-5
J gene: TRBJ2-7
clone size: NA
CDR3 DNA: TGTGCTAGTGGTTTGCCGGACAGGGGGGACTACGAGCAGTACTTC
CDR3 protein: CASGLPDRGDYEQYF

D gene: NA
V gene: TRBV25-1
J gene: TRBJ1-1
clone size: NA
CDR3 DNA: TGTGCCAGCAGAGGGGATTATGTGGGGAAAGCTTTCTTT
CDR3 protein: CASRGDYVGKAFF

D gene: NA
V gene: TRBV25-1
J gene: TRBJ2-2
clone size: NA
CDR3 DNA: TGTGCCAGCAGACGACTAGGATCTCTTAACACCGGGGAGCTGTTTTTT
CDR3 protein: CASRRLGSLNTGELFF

D gene: NA
V gene: TRBV10-2
J gene: TRBJ1-1
clone size: NA
CDR3 DNA: TGCGCCAGCAGGGCATCCTCCGAAGCTTTCTTT
CDR3 protein: CASRASSEAFF

D gene: NA
V gene: TRBV7-9
J gene: TRBJ1-4
clone size: NA
CDR3 DNA: TGTGCCAGCAGCTTAAGGGACCCCGGGGACACAAAACTGTTTTTT
CDR3 protein: CASSLRDPGDTKLFF

D gene: NA
V gene: TRBV6-1
J gene: TRBJ2-1
clone size: NA
CDR3 DNA: TGTGCCAGCAGTGAAGCGCACTACTACAATGAGCAGTTCTTC
CDR3 protein: CASSEAHYYNEQFF

D gene: NA
V gene: TRBV7-3
J gene: TRBJ1-1
clone size: NA
CDR3 DNA: TGTGCCAGCAGCCTAAACAGGGACACTGAAGCTTTCTTT
CDR3 protein: CASSLNRDTEAFF

D gene: NA
V gene: TRBV5-6
J gene: TRBJ2-5
clone size: once
CDR3 DNA: TGTGCCAGCAGCTTACTCGGTGAGACCCAGTACTTC
CDR3 protein: CASSLLGETQYF

D gene: NA
V gene: TRBV19
J gene: TRBJ1-1
clone size: NA
CDR3 DNA: TGTGCCAGTAGTACTCACCGGGACTCCTCAGGGGCTTTCTTT
CDR3 protein: CASSTHRDSSGAFF

D gene: NA
V gene: TRBV30
J gene: TRBJ2-5
clone size: NA
CDR3 DNA: TGTGCCTGGACCATTACAGGCCCAGAGACCCAGTACTTC
CDR3 protein: CAWTITGPETQYF

D gene: TRBD1
V gene: TRBV28
J gene: TRBJ1-2
clone size: NA
CDR3 DNA: TGTGCCAGCAGTTTACAACAGGGGGCGCGGAGTGGCTACACCTTC
CDR3 protein: CASSLQQGARSGYTF

D gene: NA
V gene: TRBV5-1
J gene: TRBJ1-6
clone size: NA
CDR3 DNA: TGCGCCAGCAGCTTACAGATTTATAATTCACCCCTCCACTTT
CDR3 protein: CASSLQIYNSPLHF

D gene: NA
V gene: TRBV13
J gene: TRBJ1-4
clone size: few
CDR3 DNA: TGTGCCAGCAGCTTAATGCGGGAGACTAATGAAAAACTGTTTTTT
CDR3 protein: CASSLMRETNEKLFF

D gene: TRBD2
V gene: TRBV4-1
J gene: TRBJ2-6
clone size: NA
CDR3 DNA: TGCGCCAGCAGCCATGTCTATAGCGGGGACTCTGGGGCCAACGTCCTGACTTTC
CDR3 protein: CASSHVYSGDSGANVLTF

D gene: NA
V gene: TRBV2
J gene: TRBJ2-2
clone size: NA
CDR3 DNA: TGTGCCAGCAGTGAAACGTCTCGGTCGGGGGAGCTGTTTTTT
CDR3 protein: CASSETSRSGELFF

D gene: TRBD1
V gene: TRBV6-1
J gene: TRBJ1-6
clone size: NA
CDR3 DNA: TGTGCCAGCAGTGGGACTGGACAGGGGGCTTTGAATTCACCCCTCCACTTT
CDR3 protein: CASSGTGQGALNSPLHF

D gene: NA
V gene: TRBV6-5
J gene: TRBJ1-6
clone size: NA
CDR3 DNA: TGTGCCAGCAGGCGACAGGATTCAGCTAATTCACCCCTCCACTTT
CDR3 protein: CASRRQDSANSPLHF

D gene: TRBD1
V gene: TRBV28
J gene: TRBJ1-5
clone size: NA
CDR3 DNA: TGTGCCAGCAGTTTAGGGCAGGGGGCTGGACAGCCCCAGCATTTT
CDR3 protein: CASSLGQGAGQPQHF